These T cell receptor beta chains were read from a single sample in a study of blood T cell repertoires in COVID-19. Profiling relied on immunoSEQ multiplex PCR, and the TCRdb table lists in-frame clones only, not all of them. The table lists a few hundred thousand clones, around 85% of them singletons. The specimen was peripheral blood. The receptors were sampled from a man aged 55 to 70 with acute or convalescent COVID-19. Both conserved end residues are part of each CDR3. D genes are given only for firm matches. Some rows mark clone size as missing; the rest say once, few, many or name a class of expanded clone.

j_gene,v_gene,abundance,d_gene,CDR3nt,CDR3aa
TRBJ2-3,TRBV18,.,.,TGTGCCAGCTCACGGGAGCAGGTAGATTGGACAGATACGCAGTATTTT,CASSREQVDWTDTQYF
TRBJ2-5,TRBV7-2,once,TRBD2,TGTGCCAGCAGCTCTCGGACTAGCGGCCAAGAGACCCAGTACTTC,CASSSRTSGQETQYF
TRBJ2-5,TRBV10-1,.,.,TGCGCCAGCAGTGAAGACTACCCCGCCCAAGAGACCCAGTACTTC,CASSEDYPAQETQYF
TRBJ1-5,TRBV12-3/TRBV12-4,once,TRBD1,TGTGCCAGCAGTAGGGACAGGGCTCAGCCCCAGCATTTT,CASSRDRAQPQHF
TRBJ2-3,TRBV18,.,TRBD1,TGTGCCAGCTCGGTCGGACAGGGAGGCACAGATACGCAGTATTTT,CASSVGQGGTDTQYF
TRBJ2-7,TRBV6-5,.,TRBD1,TGTGCCAGCACTATGGGACAGGGGCTCTACGAGCAGTACTTC,CASTMGQGLYEQYF
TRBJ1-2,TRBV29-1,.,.,TGCGGTGGGAGGGGCACGGGGGACTATGGCTACACCTTC,CGGRGTGDYGYTF
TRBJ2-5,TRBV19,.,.,TGTGCCAGTAGGGAAGGCGGGTCCTACCGGGAGACCCAGTACTTC,CASREGGSYRETQYF
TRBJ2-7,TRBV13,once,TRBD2,TGTGCCAGCAGCTTAAGGCGGACTAGCGGGTCAGCTTACGAGCAGTACTTC,CASSLRRTSGSAYEQYF
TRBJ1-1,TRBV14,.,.,TGTGCCAGCAACTACATAATGAACACTGAAGCTTTCTTT,CASNYIMNTEAFF
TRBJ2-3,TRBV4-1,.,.,TGCGCCAGCAGCCAAGAGGGGGCCGAAGATACGCAGTATTTT,CASSQEGAEDTQYF
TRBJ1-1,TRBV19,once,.,TGTGCCAGTAGTATCCTAGGGAACACTGAAGCTTTCTTT,CASSILGNTEAFF
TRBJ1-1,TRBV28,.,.,TGTGCCAGCAGTTTAGTTCCCAGGATGAACACTGAAGCTTTCTTT,CASSLVPRMNTEAFF
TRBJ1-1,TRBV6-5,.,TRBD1,TGTGCCAGCAGGAACAGGGGAGCTGGCACTGAAGCTTTCTTT,CASRNRGAGTEAFF
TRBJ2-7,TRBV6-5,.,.,TGTGCCAGCAGAACCCACAGGACTACCTACGAGCAGTACTTC,CASRTHRTTYEQYF
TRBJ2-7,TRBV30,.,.,TGTGCCTGGAGTGTTAGCTACGAGCAGTACTTC,CAWSVSYEQYF
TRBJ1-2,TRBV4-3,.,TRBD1,TGCGCCAGCAGCCAAGACGCAGGGGGTTATGGCTACACCTTC,CASSQDAGGYGYTF
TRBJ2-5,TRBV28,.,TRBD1,TGTGCCAGCAGCCGCCCGGGACAGTTCCAAGAGACCCAGTACTTC,CASSRPGQFQETQYF
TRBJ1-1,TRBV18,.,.,TGTGCCAGCTCCTACGAAAGGGGGACTGAAGCTTTCTTT,CASSYERGTEAFF
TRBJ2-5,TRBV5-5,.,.,TGTGCCAGCAGGGCCGGGGAGACCCAGTACTTC,CASRAGETQYF
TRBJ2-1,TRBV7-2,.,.,TGTGCCAGCACCGTAGATAGCGGATACTACAATGAGCAGTTCTTC,CASTVDSGYYNEQFF
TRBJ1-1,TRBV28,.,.,TGTGCCAGCAGTTATAGACAGGCAACTGAAGCTTTCTTT,CASSYRQATEAFF
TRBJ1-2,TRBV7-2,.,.,TGTGCCAGCAGGCCCGGGACTGTGAACTATGGCTACACCTTC,CASRPGTVNYGYTF
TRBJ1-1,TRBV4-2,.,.,TGTGCCAGCAGCCCCCGACAGGAAAGAGCTTTCTTT,CASSPRQERAFF
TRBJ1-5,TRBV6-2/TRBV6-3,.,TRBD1,TGTGCCAGCAGTTACCACAGGGGAAGCAATCAGCCCCAGCATTTT,CASSYHRGSNQPQHF
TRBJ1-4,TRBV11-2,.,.,TGTGCCAGCTCCCGGGGAGGGACGGAAAAACTGTTTTTT,CASSRGGTEKLFF
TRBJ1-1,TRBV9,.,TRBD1,TGTGCCAGCAGCGTAGCGTGGGACAGGAACACTGAAGCTTTCTTT,CASSVAWDRNTEAFF
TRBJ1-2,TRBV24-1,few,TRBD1,TGTGCCACCAGTGATGGAGGACAGGGAAACTATGGCTACACCTTC,CATSDGGQGNYGYTF
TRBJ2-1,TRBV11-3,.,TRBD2,TGTGCCAGCAGCTCCGGGAGGGCTAGGTATGAGCAGTTCTTC,CASSSGRARYEQFF
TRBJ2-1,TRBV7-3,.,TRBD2,TGTGCCAGCAGCTTAACCCCGACTAGCGGGAGGGCCGCTCTTTCCAATGAGCAGTTCTTC,CASSLTPTSGRAALSNEQFF
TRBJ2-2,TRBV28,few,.,TGTGCCAGCAGTTTGTATGGCAGGTTCTACGCGAACACCGGGGAGCTGTTTTTT,CASSLYGRFYANTGELFF
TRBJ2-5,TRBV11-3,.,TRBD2,TGTGCCAGCAGCCGTGGGGCTAGCGGAAAAGAGACCCAGTACTTC,CASSRGASGKETQYF
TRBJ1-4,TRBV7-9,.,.,TGTGCCAGCAGCTCACGGGGTAACCGATCTCAACTGTTTTTT,CASSSRGNRSQLFF
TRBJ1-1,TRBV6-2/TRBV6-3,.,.,TGTGCCAGCAGTTACGCGGGCATGAACACTGAAGCTTTCTTT,CASSYAGMNTEAFF
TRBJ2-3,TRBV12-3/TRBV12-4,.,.,TGTGCCAGCATGCGGCGGGGAGATACGCAGTATTTT,CASMRRGDTQYF
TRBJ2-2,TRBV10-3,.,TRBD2,TGTGCCACCTTTCCGGGACTAGGGGTCTCCAACACCGGGGAGCTGTTTTTT,CATFPGLGVSNTGELFF
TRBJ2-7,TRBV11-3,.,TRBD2,TGTGCCAGCAGCCACGGAGCGGGAGGGTCCTACGAGCAGTACTTC,CASSHGAGGSYEQYF
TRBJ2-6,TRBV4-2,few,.,TGTGCCAGCAGCCAAGATGAGCGGTATGGGGCCAACGTCCTGACTTTC,CASSQDERYGANVLTF
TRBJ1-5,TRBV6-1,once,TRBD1,TGTGCCAGCAGTGCCCGGGACAGCTCCAACCACCCCTATCAGCCCCAGCATTTT,CASSARDSSNHPYQPQHF
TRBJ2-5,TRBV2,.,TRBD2,TGTGCCAGCAGTCTACGGACTAGCGGGAGGACCCCATGGGTGACCCAGTACTTC,CASSLRTSGRTPWVTQYF
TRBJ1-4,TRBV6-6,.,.,TGTGCCAGCAGACCCGGGGGAGGGGGACGCGAAAAACTGTTTTTT,CASRPGGGGREKLFF
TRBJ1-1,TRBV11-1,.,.,TGTGCCAGCAGCCGAGGAGAGAGCTTACCCACTGAAGCTTTCTTT,CASSRGESLPTEAFF